The 6 T cell receptor beta chains below come from one sample, sequenced in a study of radiotherapy plus CTLA-4 blockade in lung cancer (dated by TCRdb to 2017 to 2018). Library preparation used the immunoSEQ multiplex PCR assay. TCRdb carries this immuneACCESS record with in-frame sequences only. Its versions omit some clonotypes, under half of them owing to an unresolved V gene in the studies checked, with the rest unexplained. The sample records 50,000 to 60,000 clones, less than 80% of which are singletons. Of the sample, roughly 17% falls within the top ten clones. The sample was peripheral blood, taken from a patient treated with radiotherapy plus ipilimumab. The source is a human donor with non-small cell lung cancer who had a complete response to radiotherapy plus ipilimumab.

This clone appeared once. The chain combines TRBV5-6 with TRBJ2-7; 11 positions agree with TRBD2. The J segment lost 3 bases and the V segment lost 3 bases, leaving 2 bases of the junction unmatched. Germline values: CDR1 SGHDT, CDR2 YYEEEE. The CDR3 has 14 residues. CDR3 bases: TGTGCCAGCAGCTCGACTAGCGGGAACTACGAGCAGTACGTC. Its protein is CASSSTSGNYEQYV.

The chain uses TRBV6-5 and TRBJ2-7, with a possible D match to TRBD1 (6 bases). Germline V gene data show CDR1 as MNHEY and CDR2 as SVGAGI. Trimming removed 5 bases from V and 0 bases from J, with 8 bases in between. The CDR3 is 13 amino acids. The CDR3: CASSRTDSYEQYV. The DNA of the CDR3 is TGTGCCAGCAGTAGGACAGACTCCTACGAGCAGTACGTC.

V and J are TRBV30 and TRBJ2-5; D is perhaps TRBD1 (6 bases). The germline CDR1 and CDR2 sequences are GTSNPN and SVGIG (reference sequence). The CDR3 is 14 residues long. Trimming cost V 2 bases and J 0 bases, with 10 bases left between them. DNA of the CDR3: TGTGCCTGGAGTCGGAAGGGGGACCAAGAGACCCAGTACTTC. Protein product: CAWSRKGDQETQYF.

The chain carries TRBV7-9 and TRBJ1-5; D is unclear. Germline loops: CDR1 SEHNR, CDR2 FQNEAQ (reference sequence). This CDR3 contains 13 residues. The V end was cut by 3 bases, the J end by 3 bases, with 6 bases between. CDR3 sequence (DNA): TGTGCCAGCAGCTTGAGCTACAATCAGCCCCAGCATTTT. This sequence encodes CASSLSYNQPQHF.

This clone has only one observation. The chain has TRBV7-9 and TRBJ2-1; D unclear. Deletions cut 1 base from V and 5 bases from J, with 12 bases between. CDR1 is SEHNR, CDR2 FQNEAQ, per germline (reference sequence). This CDR3 contains 15 residues. The CDR3 DNA reads TGTGCCAGCAGCTTAGGGGCCCCTCTCCACAATGAGCAGTTCTTC. Translation gives CASSLGAPLHNEQFF.

The rearrangement joins TRBV7-9 to TRBJ1-1; 7 bases align to TRBD1. This CDR3 has 14 residues. V dropped 1 base and J dropped 6; count of bases not matched to a gene: 5. CDR1 and CDR2 (germline): SEHNR, FQNEAQ (reference sequence). The DNA for the CDR3 is TGTGCCAGCAGCTTAGAAGGGGGCGGGTCTGAAGCTTTCTTT. Amino acids: CASSLEGGGSEAFF. Full variable domain (rest looked up from reference TRBV7-9 and TRBJ1-1): DTGVSQNPRHKITKRGQNVTFRCDPISEHNRLYWYRQTLGQGPEFLTYFQNEAQLEKSRLLSDRFSAERPKGSFSTLEIQRTEQGDSAMYLCASSLEGGGSEAFFGQGTRLTVV.